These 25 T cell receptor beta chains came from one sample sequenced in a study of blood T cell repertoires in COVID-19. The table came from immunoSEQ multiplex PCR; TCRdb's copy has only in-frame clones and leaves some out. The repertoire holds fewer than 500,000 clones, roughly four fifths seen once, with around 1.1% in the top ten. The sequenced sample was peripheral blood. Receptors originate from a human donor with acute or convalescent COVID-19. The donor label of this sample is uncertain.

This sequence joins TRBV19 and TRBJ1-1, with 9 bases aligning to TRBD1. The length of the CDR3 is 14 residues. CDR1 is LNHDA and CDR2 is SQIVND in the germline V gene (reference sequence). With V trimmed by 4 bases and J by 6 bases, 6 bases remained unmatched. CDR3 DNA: TGTGCCAGTAGTAGGACAGGGGTGTGGGCTGAAGCTTTCTTT. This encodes CASSRTGVWAEAFF.

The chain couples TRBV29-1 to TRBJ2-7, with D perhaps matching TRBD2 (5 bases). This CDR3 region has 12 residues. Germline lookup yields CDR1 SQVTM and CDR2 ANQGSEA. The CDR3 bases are TGCACCGAGACGGGGAGCTCCTACGAGCAGTACTTC. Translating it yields CTETGSSYEQYF.

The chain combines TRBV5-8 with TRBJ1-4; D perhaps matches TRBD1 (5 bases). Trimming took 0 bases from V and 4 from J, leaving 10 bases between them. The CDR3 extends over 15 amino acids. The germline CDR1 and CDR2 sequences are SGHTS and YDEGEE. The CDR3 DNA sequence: TGTGCCAGCAGCTTGGGCAGGCAGGGTAATGAAAAACTGTTTTTT. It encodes CASSLGRQGNEKLFF. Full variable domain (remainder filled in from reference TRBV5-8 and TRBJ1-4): EAGVTQSPTHLIKTRGQQATLRCSPISGHTSVYWYQQALGLGLQFLLWYDEGEERNRGNFPPRFSGRQFPNYSSELNVNALELEDSALYLCASSLGRQGNEKLFFGSGTQLSVL.

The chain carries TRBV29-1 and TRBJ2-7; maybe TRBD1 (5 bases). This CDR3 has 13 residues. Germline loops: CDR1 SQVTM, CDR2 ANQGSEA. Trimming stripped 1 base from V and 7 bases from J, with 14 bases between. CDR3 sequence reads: CSVEGRPPGEQYF. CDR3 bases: TGCAGCGTTGAAGGCAGGCCCCCAGGGGAGCAGTACTTC.

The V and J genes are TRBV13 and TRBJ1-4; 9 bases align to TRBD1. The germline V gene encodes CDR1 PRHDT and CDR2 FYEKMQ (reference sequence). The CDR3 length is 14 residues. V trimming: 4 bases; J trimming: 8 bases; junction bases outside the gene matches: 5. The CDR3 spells CASSWGQGGEKLFF. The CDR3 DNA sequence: TGTGCCAGCAGCTGGGGACAGGGAGGCGAAAAACTGTTTTTT.

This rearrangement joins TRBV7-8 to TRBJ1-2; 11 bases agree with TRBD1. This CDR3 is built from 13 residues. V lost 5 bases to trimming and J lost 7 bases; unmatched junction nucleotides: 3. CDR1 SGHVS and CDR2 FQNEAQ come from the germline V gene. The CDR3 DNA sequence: TGTGCCAGCAGCGGGGACAGGGGGTCTGGCTACACCTTC. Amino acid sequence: CASSGDRGSGYTF.

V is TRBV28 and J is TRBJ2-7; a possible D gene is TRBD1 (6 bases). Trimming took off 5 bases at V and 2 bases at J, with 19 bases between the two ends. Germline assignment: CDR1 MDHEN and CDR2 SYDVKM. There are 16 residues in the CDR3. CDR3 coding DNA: TGTGCCAGCAGTAATTCTCCGGGACACTATGCCTACGAGCAGTACTTC. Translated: CASSNSPGHYAYEQYF.

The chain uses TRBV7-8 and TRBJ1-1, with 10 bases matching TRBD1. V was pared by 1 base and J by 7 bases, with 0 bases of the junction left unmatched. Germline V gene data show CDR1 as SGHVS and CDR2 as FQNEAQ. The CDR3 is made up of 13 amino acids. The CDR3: CASSLGTGGEAFF. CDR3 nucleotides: TGTGCCAGCAGCTTAGGGACAGGGGGTGAAGCTTTCTTT.

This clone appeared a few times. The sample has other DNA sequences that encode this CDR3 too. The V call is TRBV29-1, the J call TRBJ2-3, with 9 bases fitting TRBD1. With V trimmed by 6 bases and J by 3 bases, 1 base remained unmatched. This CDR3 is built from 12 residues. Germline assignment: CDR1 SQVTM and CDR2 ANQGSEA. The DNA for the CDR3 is TGCAGCGTGGGACAGGGTACAGATACGCAGTATTTT. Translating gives CSVGQGTDTQYF.

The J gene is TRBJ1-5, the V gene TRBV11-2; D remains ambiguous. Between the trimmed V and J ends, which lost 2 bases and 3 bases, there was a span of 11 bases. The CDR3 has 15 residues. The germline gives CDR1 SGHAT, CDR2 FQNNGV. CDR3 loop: CASSLFAEPNQPQHF. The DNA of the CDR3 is TGTGCCAGCAGCTTATTTGCAGAACCCAATCAGCCCCAGCATTTT.

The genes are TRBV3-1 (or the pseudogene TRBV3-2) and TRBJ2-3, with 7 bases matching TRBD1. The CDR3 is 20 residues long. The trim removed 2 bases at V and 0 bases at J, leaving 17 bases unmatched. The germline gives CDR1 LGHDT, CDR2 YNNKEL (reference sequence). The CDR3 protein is CASSQFYPATTGSSTDTQYF. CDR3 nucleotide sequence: TGTGCCAGCAGCCAATTTTACCCAGCTACGACAGGGTCTAGCACAGATACGCAGTATTTT.

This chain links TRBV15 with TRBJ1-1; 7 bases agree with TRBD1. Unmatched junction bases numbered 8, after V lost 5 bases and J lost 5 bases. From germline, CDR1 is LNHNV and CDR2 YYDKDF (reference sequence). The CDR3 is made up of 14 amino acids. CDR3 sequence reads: CATSGGTVLTEAFF. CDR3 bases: TGTGCCACCAGCGGTGGGACAGTGCTGACTGAAGCTTTCTTT.

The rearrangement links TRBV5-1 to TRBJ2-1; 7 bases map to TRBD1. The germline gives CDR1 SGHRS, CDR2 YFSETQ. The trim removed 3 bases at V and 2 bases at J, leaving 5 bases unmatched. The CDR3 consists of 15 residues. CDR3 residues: CASSSEGQTYNEQFF. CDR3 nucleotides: TGCGCCAGCAGCTCAGAGGGACAGACCTACAATGAGCAGTTCTTC.

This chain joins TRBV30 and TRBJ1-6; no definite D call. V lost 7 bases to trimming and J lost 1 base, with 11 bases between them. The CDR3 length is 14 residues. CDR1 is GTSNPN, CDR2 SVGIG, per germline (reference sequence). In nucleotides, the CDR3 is TGTGCCTTCCAGCGCGGGTCCTATAATTCACCCCTCCACTTT. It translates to CAFQRGSYNSPLHF.

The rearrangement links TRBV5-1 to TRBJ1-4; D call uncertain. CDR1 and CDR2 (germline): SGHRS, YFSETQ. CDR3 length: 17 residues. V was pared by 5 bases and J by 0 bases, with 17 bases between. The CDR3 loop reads CASRPGSSLATNEKLFF. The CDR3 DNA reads TGCGCCAGCAGGCCCGGGTCCTCCCTTGCAACTAATGAAAAACTGTTTTTT.

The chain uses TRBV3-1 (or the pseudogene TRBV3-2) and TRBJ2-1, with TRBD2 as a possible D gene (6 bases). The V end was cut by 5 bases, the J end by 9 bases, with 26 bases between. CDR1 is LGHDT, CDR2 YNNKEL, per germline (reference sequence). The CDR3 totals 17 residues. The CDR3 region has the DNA TGTGCCAGCAGCAGTCAAACTCGTCGAGCGGGCAAAGTTGAGCAGTTCTTC. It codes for CASSSQTRRAGKVEQFF.

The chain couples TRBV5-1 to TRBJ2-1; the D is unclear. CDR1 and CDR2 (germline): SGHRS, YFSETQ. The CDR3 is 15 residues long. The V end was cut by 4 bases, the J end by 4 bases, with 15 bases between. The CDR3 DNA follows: TGCGCCAGCAGCCAAAGTAGAAGCAGGTACAATGAGCAGTTCTTC. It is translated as CASSQSRSRYNEQFF.

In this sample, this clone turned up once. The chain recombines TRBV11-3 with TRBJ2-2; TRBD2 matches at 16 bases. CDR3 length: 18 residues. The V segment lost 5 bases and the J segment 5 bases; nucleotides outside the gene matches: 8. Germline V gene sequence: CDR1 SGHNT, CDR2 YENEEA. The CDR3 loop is CASSGTGTSGGATGELFF. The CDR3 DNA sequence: TGTGCCAGCAGCGGAACCGGGACTAGCGGGGGGGCAACCGGGGAGCTGTTTTTT.

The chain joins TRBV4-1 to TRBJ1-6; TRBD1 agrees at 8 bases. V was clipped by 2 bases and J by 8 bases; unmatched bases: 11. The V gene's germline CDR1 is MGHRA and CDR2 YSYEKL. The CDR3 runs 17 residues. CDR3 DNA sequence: TGCGCCAGCAGCCAACTTCCCGCGGACAGGGCTGATTCACCCCTCCACTTT. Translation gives CASSQLPADRADSPLHF.

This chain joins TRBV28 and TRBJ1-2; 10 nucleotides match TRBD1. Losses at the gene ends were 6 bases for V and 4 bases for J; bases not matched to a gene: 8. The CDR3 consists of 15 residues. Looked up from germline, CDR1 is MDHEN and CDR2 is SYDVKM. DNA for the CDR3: TGTGCCAGCAGGATGACAGGGGGCCGGGTCTATGGCTACACCTTC. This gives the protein CASRMTGGRVYGYTF.

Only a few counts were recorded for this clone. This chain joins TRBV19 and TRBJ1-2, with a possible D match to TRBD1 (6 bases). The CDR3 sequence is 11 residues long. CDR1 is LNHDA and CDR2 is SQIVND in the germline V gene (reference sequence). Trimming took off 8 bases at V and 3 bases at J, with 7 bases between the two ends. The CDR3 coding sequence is TGTGCCAGTGGACAGCACTATGGCTACACCTTC. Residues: CASGQHYGYTF.

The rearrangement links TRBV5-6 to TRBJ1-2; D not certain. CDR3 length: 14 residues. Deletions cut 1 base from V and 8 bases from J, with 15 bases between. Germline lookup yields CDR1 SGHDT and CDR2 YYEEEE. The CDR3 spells CASSLIRRMEGYTF. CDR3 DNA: TGTGCCAGCAGCTTGATTCGCCGGATGGAGGGCTACACCTTC.

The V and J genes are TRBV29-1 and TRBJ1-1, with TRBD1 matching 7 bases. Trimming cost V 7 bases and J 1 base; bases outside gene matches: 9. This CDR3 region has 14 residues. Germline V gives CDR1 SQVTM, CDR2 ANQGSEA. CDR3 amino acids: CSARQGGRNTEAFF. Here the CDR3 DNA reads TGCAGCGCGCGACAGGGTGGGAGGAACACTGAAGCTTTCTTT.

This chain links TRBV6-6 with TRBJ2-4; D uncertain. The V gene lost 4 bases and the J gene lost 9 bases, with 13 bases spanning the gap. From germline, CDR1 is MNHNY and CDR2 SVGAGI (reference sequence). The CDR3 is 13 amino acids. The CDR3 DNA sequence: TGTGCCAGCAGTTCGAAGACAAACGGCATTCAGTACTTC. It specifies CASSSKTNGIQYF.

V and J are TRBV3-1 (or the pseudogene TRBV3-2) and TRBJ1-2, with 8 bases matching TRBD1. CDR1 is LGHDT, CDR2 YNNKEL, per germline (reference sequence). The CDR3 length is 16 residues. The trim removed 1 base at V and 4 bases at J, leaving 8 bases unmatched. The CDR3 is CASSQGRTGLSYGYTF. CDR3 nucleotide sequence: TGTGCCAGCAGCCAAGGTAGGACAGGGCTATCCTATGGCTACACCTTC.